Listed below are T cell receptor beta chains from one sample, sequenced in a study of blood T cell repertoires in COVID-19. TCRdb keeps only in-frame clones here, not all; method: immunoSEQ multiplex PCR. The data show 150,000 or so clones, with roughly 90% seen just once and 2.3% held by the top ten. The sample consisted of peripheral blood. Source of these receptors: a human donor in a cohort sampled during active COVID-19. Each CDR3 is given with its conserved first and last residue.

J gene,V gene,CDR3 protein
TRBJ2-3,TRBV4-1,CASSQMNREDTQYF
TRBJ1-1,TRBV6-2/TRBV6-3,CASSYEADNTEAFF
TRBJ1-4,TRBV16,CASSQSRSGGEKLFF
TRBJ2-7,TRBV6-5,CASSSQGGGTYEQYF
TRBJ1-2,TRBV11-2,CASSLGSGTRGYTF
TRBJ1-1,TRBV15,CATTARTLRRVDGTEAFF
TRBJ1-6,TRBV28,CASSTGNSPLHF
TRBJ1-1,TRBV18,CASSPLEGANTEAFF
TRBJ2-1,TRBV7-9,CASSSRDRGFFNNEQFF
TRBJ1-5,TRBV6-5,CASSLSGPGRNQPQHF
TRBJ1-2,TRBV18,CASSPPEGNYGYTF
TRBJ2-5,TRBV15,CATSRDGLQETQYF
TRBJ1-1,TRBV7-3,CASSAGLHTEAFF
TRBJ1-6,TRBV2,CASSEGTGANSPLHF
TRBJ2-3,TRBV27,CASSLFSGAGGADTQYF
TRBJ2-7,TRBV5-1,CASSPSRDRAYEQYF
TRBJ2-1,TRBV19,CASSWARGNEQFF
TRBJ1-4,TRBV30,CAWRSGYSGEKLFF
TRBJ2-1,TRBV5-4,CASSLLTSGSSYNEQFF
TRBJ2-7,TRBV28,CASRDRDTVREQYF
TRBJ2-2,TRBV4-2,CASSGTGEASGRAGAGELFF
TRBJ1-5,TRBV19,CASSIEVEGPNQPQHF
TRBJ1-1,TRBV25-1,CASNTGAGEAFF
TRBJ1-4,TRBV25-1,CASSPRQGNEKLFF
TRBJ2-2,TRBV7-6,CASSTRLAGGGSRELFF
TRBJ2-2,TRBV9,CASSVELAGVNTGELFF
TRBJ2-5,TRBV3-1/TRBV3-2,CASSPLAGGRETQYF
TRBJ2-7,TRBV2,CASSNTRTALSYEQYF
TRBJ1-1,TRBV30,CAWVDPREANTEAFF
TRBJ2-2,TRBV9,CASSPRLAGGPGYTGELFF
TRBJ1-1,TRBV18,CASSPATGNTEAFF
TRBJ2-7,TRBV18,CASSPTEGSYEQYF
TRBJ1-5,TRBV5-6,CASSLVRSNQPQHF
TRBJ1-1,TRBV5-1,CASSLVTGYDTEAFF
TRBJ2-7,TRBV4-1,CASSRQRTSSYEQYF
TRBJ2-1,TRBV5-6,CASSPGTGGTGFQQFF
TRBJ2-3,TRBV14,CASSSRAALTQYF
TRBJ2-1,TRBV2,CASSRVTSYNEQFF
TRBJ2-1,TRBV4-3,CASSNGLAGYNEQFF
TRBJ2-3,TRBV28,CASSLVWREAGADTQYF
TRBJ2-2,TRBV19,CASSTGTGNTGELFF
TRBJ1-2,TRBV27,CASSLAGSGGYTF
TRBJ1-5,TRBV18,CASSPRTGGGNQPQHF
TRBJ2-2,TRBV4-3,CASSQVDRGSGELFF